What follows is one TCR beta chain and its context. This record belongs to a study of PD-L1 blockade in urothelial cancer. Overall study: Anywhere from 0 to 3 prior chemotherapy regimens had been received by patients. T cells were recovered from blood samples at a median of approximately 150,000.

Germline V gives CDR1 LGHNA, CDR2 YSLEER. The CDR3 consists of 14 residues. V gave up 1 base and J gave up 6 bases, with 11 bases separating them. The protocol was immunoSEQ multiplex PCR, while the TCRdb copy is restricted to in-frame clones and leaves out a portion. The sample has 20,000 to 25,000 clones, around 91% seen once. Time point indicated: peripheral blood 6 weeks after treatment start. Patients had locally advanced or metastatic urothelial carcinoma. This receptor was obtained from a woman aged 55-69 years with urothelial cancer. The chain uses TRBV4-3 and TRBJ2-3; no reliable D call. The sample here was PBMCs, taken around atezolizumab (anti-PD-L1) treatment. As DNA, the CDR3 is TGCGCCAGCAGCCAAGGGTCTCGAGGCGATACGCAGTATTTT. The encoded protein is CASSQGSRGDTQYF.